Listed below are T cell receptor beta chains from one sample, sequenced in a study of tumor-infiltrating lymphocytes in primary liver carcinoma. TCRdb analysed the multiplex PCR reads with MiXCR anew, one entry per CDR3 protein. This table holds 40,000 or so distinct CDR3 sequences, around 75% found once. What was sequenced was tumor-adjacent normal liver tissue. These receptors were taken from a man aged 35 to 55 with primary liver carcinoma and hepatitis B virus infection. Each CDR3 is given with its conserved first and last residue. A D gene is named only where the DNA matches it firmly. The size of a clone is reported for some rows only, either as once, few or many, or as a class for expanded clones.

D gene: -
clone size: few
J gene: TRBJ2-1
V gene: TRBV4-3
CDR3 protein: CASGLDRGGNEQFF
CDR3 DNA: TGCGCCAGCGGCCTGGATAGGGGGGGGAATGAGCAGTTCTTC

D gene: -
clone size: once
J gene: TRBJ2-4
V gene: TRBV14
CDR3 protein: CASSQDTVKNIQYF
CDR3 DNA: TGTGCCAGCAGCCAAGACACAGTCAAAAACATTCAGTACTTC

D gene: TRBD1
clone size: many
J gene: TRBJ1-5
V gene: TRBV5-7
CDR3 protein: CASSPHRGHSNQPQHF
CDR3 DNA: TGTGCCAGCAGCCCTCACAGGGGGCATAGCAATCAGCCCCAGCATTTT

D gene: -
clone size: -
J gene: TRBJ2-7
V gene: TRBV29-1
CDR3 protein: CIVMISGTGTPYEQYF
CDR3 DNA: TGCATCGTCATGATATCTGGGACCGGCACTCCTTACGAGCAGTACTTC

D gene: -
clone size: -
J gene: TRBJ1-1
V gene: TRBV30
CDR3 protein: CAWNVLGTEAFF
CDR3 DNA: TGTGCCTGGAATGTATTGGGGACTGAGGCTTTCTTT

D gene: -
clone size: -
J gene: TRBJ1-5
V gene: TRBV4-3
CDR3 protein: CASSQGRGWPQHF
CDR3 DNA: TGCGCTAGCAGCCAAGGGCGGGGATGGCCTCAGCATTTT

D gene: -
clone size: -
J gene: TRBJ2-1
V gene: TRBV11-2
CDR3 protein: CTSSLSSLWHEQFF
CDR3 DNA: TGTACAAGCAGCTTGTCTAGCTTGTGGCATGAGCAGTTCTTC

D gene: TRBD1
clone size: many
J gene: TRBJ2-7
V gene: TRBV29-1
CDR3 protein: CSVLDRVDQVEQYF
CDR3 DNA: TGCAGCGTCCTAGACAGGGTGGATCAGGTTGAGCAGTACTTC

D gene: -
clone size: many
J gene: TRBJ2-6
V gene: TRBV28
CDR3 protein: CASSPLRAGANVLTF
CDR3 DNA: TGTGCCAGCAGCCCCCTCAGGGCTGGGGCCAACGTCCTGACTTTC

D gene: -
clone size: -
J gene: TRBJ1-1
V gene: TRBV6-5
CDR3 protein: CASSYQPGPYAGAFF
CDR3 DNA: TGTGCCAGCAGTTACCAGCCGGGGCCGTACGCTGGAGCTTTCTTT

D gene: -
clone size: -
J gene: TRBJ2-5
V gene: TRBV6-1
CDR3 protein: CASSLQGGETRYF
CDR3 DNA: TGTGCCAGCAGTTTGCAGGGAGGAGAGACCAGGTACTTC

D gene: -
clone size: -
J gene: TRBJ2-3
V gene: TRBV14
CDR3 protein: CASSRGHTDTRYF
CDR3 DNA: TGTGCCAGCAGCCGAGGACACACAGATACGCGATATTTT

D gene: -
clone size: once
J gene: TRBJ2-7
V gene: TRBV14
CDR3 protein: CASSRDRSWLTYEQYF
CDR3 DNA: TGTGCCAGCAGCCGAGATCGGAGCTGGCTGACCTACGAGCAGTACTTC

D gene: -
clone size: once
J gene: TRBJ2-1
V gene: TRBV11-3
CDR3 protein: CASRWGPTHNGQFF
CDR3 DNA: TGTGCCAGCAGATGGGGACCGACCCACAATGGGCAATTCTTC

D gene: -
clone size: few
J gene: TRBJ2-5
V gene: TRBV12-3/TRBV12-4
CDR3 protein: CASSQRSQETQYF
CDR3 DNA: TGTGCCAGCAGTCAAAGGTCCCAAGAGACCCAGTACTTC

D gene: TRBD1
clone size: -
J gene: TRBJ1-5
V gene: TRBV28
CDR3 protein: CASSILGDSQPQHF
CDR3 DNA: TGTGCCAGCAGTATCCTAGGGGACAGCCAGCCCCAGCATTTT

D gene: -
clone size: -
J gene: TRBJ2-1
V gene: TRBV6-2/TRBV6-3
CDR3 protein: CGNSTNNGQFF
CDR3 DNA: TGTGGCAACAGTACAAACAATGGGCAGTTCTTC

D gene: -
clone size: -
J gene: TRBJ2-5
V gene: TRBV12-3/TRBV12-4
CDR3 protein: CESSFGGIQETQYF
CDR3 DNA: TGTGAAAGCAGTTTTGGAGGCATCCAAGAGACCCAGTACTTC

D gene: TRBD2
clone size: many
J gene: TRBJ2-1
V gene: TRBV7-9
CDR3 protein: CASSPTSGRLKNEQFF
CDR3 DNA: TGTGCCAGCAGCCCGACTAGCGGGAGGTTAAAGAATGAGCAGTTCTTC

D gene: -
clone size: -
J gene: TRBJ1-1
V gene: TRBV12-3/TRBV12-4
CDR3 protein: CASSSVDRSTEAFF
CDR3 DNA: TGTGCCAGCAGTTCGGTAGACAGGAGCACTGAAGCTTTCTTT

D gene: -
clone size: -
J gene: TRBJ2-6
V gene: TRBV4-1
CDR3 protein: CAGSQVGANVPTF
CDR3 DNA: TGCGCCGGCAGCCAAGTTGGGGCCAACGTCCCGACTTTC

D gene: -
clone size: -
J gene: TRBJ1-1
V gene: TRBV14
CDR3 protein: CASNQDFEGGTEAFF
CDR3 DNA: TGTGCCAGCAACCAAGATTTCGAGGGGGGCACTGAAGCTTTCTTT

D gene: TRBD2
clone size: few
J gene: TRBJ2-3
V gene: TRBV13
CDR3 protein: CASSLEHRGGNIDTQYF
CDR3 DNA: TGTGCCAGCAGCTTAGAGCATCGCGGGGGAAACATAGATACGCAGTATTTT

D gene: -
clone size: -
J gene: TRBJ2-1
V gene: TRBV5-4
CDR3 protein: CASCFGPRTNNEQFF
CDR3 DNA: TGTGCCAGCTGCTTCGGGCCCCGAACGAACAATGAGCAGTTCTTC

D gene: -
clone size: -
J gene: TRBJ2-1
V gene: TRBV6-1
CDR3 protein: CSSSEEVGGYNEQFF
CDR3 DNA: TGTTCCAGCAGTGAAGAAGTGGGAGGATACAACGAGCAGTTCTTC

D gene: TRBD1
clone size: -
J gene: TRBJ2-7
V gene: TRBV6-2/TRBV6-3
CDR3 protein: CASGDRDPLNSYEQYF
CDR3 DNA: TGTGCCAGCGGAGACAGGGACCCCTTGAACTCCTACGAGCAGTACTTC

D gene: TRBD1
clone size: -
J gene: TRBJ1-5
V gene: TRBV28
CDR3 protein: CASREDRVAHSLTSKWTQHF
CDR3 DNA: TGTGCCAGCAGAGAAGACAGGGTCGCCCATAGCCTCACCTCCAAGTGGACTCAGCATTTT

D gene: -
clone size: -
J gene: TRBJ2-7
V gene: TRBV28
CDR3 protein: CPSSPSELSYELYF
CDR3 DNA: TGTCCCAGCAGTCCGAGCGAGCTCTCCTACGAGCTGTACTTC

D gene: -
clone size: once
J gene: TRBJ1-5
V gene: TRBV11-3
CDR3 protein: CASSLDLGVAQLQHF
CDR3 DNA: TGCGCCAGCAGCTTAGATCTGGGTGTGGCTCAACTCCAGCATTTT

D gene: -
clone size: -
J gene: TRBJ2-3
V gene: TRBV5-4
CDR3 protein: CASSLLSGWPTDTQYF
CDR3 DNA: TGTGCCAGCAGCTTGCTCTCTGGATGGCCCACAGATACGCAGTATTTT

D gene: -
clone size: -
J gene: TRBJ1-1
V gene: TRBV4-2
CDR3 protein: CASSQGNWRTEAFF
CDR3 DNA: TGTGCCAGCAGTCAGGGGAATTGGAGAACTGAAGCTTTCTTT

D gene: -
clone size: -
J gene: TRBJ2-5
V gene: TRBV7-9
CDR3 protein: CASSSPSVKETHYF
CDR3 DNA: TGTGCCAGCAGCAGTCCTAGCGTAAAAGAGACCCATTACTTC

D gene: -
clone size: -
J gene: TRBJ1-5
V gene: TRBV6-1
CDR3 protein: CVNSADQPQHF
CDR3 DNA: TGTGTCAACAGTGCGGATCAGCCCCAGCATTTT

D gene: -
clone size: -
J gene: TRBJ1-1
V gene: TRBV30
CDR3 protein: CAWTANRRTEAFF
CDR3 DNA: TGTGCCTGGACTGCGAATAGGAGGACTGAAGCTTTCTTT

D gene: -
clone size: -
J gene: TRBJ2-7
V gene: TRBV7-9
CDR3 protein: CASISSGTPSEKYF
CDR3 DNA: TGTGCCAGCATCTCCTCCGGGACTCCCTCCGAGAAGTACTTC

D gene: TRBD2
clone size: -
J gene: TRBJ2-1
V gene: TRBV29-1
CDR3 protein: CGVEFRDYEQLF
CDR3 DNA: TGCGGCGTTGAATTTAGGGACTATGAGCAATTATTC

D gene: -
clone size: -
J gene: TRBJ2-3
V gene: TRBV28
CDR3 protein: CASSLNTGIGDTQYF
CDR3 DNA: TGTGCCAGCAGCTTAAACACGGGAATCGGAGATACGCAGTATTTT

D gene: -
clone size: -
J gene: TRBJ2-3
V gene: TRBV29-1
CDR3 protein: CSGVRRTNTDTQYF
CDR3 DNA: TGCAGCGGGGTGCGCAGGACAAACACAGATACGCAGTATTTT

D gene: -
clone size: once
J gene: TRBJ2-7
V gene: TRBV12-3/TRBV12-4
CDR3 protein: CEGSFGRYEQYF
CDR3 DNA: TGTGAAGGCAGTTTCGGACGGTACGAGCAGTACTTC

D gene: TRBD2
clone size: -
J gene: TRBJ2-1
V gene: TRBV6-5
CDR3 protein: CASSPASGRAEEQFF
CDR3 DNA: TGTGCCAGCAGTCCTGCTAGCGGGAGGGCCGAGGAGCAGTTCTTT

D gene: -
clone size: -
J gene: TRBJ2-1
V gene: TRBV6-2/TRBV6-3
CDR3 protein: CVSSYGTDAYKQFF
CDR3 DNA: TGTGTCAGCAGTTACGGGACTGATGCTTATAAGCAGTTCTTC

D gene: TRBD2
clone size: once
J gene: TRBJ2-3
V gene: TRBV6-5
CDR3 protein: CVISPGLAGTDTHYF
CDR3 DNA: TGTGTCATCAGCCCAGGACTAGCGGGAACAGATACGCACTATTTT

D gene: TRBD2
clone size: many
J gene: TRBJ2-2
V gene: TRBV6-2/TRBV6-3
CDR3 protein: CASTPAGVDTGELFF
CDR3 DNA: TGTGCCAGCACCCCAGCGGGGGTGGACACCGGGGAGCTGTTTTTT

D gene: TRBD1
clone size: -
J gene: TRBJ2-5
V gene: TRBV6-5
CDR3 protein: CAIGSGTGRAGETQYF
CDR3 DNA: TGTGCCATCGGATCCGGGACAGGGCGCGCAGGAGAGACCCAGTACTTC

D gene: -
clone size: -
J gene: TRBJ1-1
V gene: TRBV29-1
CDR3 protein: CSVDPNTEAFF
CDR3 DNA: TGCAGTGTTGATCCGAACACTGAAGCTTTCTTT

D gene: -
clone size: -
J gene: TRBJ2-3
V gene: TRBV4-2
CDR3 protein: CTSSLKGGGGDTQYF
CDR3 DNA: TGTACCAGCAGTCTTAAGGGGGGAGGAGGAGATACGCAGTATTTT

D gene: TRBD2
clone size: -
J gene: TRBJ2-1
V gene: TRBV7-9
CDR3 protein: CASSPTSGRLGNEQFF
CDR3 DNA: TGTGCCAGCAGCCCGACTAGCGGGAGGTTAGGGAATGAGCAGTTCTTC

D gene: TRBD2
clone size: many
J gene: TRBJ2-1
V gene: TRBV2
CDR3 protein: CASSALAGYNEQFF
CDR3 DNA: TGTGCCAGCAGTGCACTAGCGGGCTACAATGAGCAGTTCTTC

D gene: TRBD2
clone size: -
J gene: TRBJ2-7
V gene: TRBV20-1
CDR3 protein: CSARDRTSWNYEQYF
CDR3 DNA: TGCAGTGCTAGAGATAGGACTAGCTGGAACTACGAGCAGTACTTC

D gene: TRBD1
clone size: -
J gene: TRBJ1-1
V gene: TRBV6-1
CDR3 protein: CASSEGEGQGAKTEVFF
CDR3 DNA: TGTGCCAGCAGTGAAGGTGAGGGACAGGGGGCTAAGACTGAAGTTTTCTTT

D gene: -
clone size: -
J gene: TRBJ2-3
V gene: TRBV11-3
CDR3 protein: CGSSPEGLHGGTQYF
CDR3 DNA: TGTGGCAGCAGCCCGGAGGGACTCCATGGCGGAACGCAGTATTTT

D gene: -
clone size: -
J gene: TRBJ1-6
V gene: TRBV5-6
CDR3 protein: CASSLRTPVDSPLHF
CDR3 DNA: TGTGCCAGCAGCCTAAGGACTCCAGTGGATTCACCCCTCCACTTT